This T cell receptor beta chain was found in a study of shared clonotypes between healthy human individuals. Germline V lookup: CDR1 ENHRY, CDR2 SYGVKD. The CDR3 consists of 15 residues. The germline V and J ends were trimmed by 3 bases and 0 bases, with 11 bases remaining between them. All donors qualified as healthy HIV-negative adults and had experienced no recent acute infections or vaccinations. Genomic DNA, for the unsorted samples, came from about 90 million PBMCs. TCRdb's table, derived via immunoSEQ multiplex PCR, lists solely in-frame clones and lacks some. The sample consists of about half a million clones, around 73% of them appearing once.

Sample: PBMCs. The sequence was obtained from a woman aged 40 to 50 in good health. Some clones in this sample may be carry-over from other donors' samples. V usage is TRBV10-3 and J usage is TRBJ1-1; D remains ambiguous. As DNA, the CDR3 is TGTGCCATCAGTGACAACGGGGAAATGAACACTGAAGCTTTCTTT. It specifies CAISDNGEMNTEAFF.